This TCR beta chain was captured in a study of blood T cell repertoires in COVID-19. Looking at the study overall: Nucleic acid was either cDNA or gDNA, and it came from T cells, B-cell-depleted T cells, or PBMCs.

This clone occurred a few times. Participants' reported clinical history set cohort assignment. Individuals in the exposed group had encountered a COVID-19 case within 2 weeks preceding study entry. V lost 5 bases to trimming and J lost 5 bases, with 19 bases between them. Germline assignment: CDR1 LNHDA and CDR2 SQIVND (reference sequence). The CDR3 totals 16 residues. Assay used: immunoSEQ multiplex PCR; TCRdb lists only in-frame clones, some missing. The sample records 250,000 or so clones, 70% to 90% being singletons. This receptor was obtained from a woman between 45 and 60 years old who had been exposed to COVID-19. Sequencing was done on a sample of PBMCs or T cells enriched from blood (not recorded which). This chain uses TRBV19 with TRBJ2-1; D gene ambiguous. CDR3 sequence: CASSFRPRVINNEQFF. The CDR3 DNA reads TGTGCCAGTAGTTTCCGCCCACGAGTAATAAACAATGAGCAGTTCTTC. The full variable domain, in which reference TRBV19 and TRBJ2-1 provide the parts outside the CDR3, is DGGITQSPKYLFRKEGQNVTLSCEQNLNHDAMYWYRQDPGQGLRLIYYSQIVNDFQKGDIAEGYSVSREKKESFPLTVTSAQKNPTAFYLCASSFRPRVINNEQFFGPGTRLTVL.